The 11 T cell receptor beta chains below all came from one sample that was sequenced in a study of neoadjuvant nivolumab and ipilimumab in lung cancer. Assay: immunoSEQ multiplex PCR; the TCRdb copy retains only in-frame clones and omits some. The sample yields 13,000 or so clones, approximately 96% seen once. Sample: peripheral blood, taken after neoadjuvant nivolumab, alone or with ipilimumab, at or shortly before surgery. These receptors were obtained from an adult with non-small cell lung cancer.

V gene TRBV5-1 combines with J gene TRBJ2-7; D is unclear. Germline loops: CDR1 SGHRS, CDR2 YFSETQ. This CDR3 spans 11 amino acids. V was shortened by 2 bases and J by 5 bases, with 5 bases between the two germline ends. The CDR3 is CASSFGDEQYF. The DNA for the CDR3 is TGCGCCAGCAGCTTCGGCGACGAGCAGTACTTC. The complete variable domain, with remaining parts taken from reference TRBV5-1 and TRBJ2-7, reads KAGVTQTPRYLIKTRGQQVTLSCSPISGHRSVSWYQQTPGQGLQFLFEYFSETQRNKGNFPGRFSGRQFSNSRSEMNVSTLELGDSALYLCASSFGDEQYFGPGTRLTVT.

CDR3 region: CASSPHMGANGYTF. The DNA for the CDR3 is TGTGCCAGCAGCCCCCATATGGGGGCTAATGGCTACACCTTC. The chain carries TRBV7-2 and TRBJ1-2, with a tentative D call TRBD1 (6 bases). The CDR3 loop spans 14 amino acids. The germline V gene encodes CDR1 SGHTA and CDR2 FQGNSA. V lost 5 bases and J lost 6, with 16 bases in between.

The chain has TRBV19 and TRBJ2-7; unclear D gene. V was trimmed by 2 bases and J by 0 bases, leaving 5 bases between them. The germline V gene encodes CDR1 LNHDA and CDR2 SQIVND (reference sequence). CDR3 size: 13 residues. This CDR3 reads CASSIHSSYEQYF. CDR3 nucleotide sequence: TGTGCCAGTAGTATACACAGCTCCTACGAGCAGTACTTC.

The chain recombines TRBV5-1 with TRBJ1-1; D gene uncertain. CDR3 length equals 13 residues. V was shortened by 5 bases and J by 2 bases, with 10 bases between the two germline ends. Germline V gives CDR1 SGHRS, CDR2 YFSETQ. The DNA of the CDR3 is TGCGCCAGCAGTTTGAACAGTAACACTGAAGCTTTCTTT. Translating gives CASSLNSNTEAFF. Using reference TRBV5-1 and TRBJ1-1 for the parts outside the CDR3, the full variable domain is KAGVTQTPRYLIKTRGQQVTLSCSPISGHRSVSWYQQTPGQGLQFLFEYFSETQRNKGNFPGRFSGRQFSNSRSEMNVSTLELGDSALYLCASSLNSNTEAFFGQGTRLTVV.

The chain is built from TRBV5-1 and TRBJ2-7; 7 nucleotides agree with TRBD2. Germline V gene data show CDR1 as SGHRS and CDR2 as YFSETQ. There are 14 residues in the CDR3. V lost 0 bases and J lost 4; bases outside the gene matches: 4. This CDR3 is CASSLGGSRYEQYF. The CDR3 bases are TGCGCCAGCAGCTTGGGCGGGAGTAGGTACGAGCAGTACTTC.

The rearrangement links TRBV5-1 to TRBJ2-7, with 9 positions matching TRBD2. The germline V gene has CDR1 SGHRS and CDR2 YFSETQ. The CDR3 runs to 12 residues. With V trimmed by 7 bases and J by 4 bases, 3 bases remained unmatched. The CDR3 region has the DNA TGCGCCAGCGGGACTAGCTCGTACGAGCAGTACTTC. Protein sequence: CASGTSSYEQYF.

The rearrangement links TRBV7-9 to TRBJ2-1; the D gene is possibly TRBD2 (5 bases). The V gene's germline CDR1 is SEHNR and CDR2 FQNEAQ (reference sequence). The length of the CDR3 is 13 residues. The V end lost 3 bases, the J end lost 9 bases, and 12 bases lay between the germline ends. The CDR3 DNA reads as TGTGCCAGCAGCTTTCCGGCTAGCAGTGAGCAGTTCTTC. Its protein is CASSFPASSEQFF.

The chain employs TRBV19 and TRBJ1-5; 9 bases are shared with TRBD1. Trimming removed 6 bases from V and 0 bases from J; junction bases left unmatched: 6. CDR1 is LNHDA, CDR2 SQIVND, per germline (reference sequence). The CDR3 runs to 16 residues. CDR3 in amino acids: CASSTGTGSSNQPQHF. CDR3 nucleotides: TGTGCCAGTAGCACAGGGACAGGGTCTAGCAATCAGCCCCAGCATTTT.

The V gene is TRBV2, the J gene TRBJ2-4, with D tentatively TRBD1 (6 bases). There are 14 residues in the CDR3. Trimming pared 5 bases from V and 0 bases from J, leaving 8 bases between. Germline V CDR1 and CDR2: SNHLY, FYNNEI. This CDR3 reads CASSWTAAKNIQYF. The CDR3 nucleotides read TGTGCCAGCAGTTGGACAGCAGCCAAAAACATTCAGTACTTC.

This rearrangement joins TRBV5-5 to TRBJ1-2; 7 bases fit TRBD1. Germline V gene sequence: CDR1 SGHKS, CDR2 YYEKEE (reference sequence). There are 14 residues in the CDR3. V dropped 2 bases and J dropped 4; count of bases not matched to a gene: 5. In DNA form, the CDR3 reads TGTGCCAGCAGCTTTGACAGGGTGGGCTATGGCTACACCTTC. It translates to CASSFDRVGYGYTF.

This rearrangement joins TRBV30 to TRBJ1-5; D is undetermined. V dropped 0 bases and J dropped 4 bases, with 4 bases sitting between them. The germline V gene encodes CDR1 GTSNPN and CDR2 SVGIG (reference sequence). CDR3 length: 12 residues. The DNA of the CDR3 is TGTGCCTGGAGTGTACGTAATCAGCCCCAGCATTTT. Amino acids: CAWSVRNQPQHF.